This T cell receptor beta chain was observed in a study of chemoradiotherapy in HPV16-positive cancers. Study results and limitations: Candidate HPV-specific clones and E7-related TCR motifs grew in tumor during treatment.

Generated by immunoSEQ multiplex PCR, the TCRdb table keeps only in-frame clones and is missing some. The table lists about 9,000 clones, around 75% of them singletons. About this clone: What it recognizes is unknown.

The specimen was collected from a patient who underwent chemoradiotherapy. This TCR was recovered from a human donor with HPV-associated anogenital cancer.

The CDR3 loop is CASSLYSDDTREQYF. The CDR3 DNA reads as TGTGCCAGCAGCTTGTATTCGGACGACACGCGAGAGCAGTACTTC. The J gene is TRBJ2-7, the V gene TRBV5-4, with D unclear. Trimming removed 1 base at V and 7 bases at J, with 18 bases between. Germline CDR1 SGHNT, CDR2 YYREEE (reference sequence). The CDR3 is made up of 15 amino acids.